Given below is one TCR beta chain in context. Its specificity is not known. The data are from a study of T cell responses to AZD1222 COVID-19 vaccine. Overall study findings and caveats: Close to half of spike-specific TCRs reportedly recognize unmutated variant regions. Spike-specific TCR breadth and depth both grew after two AZD1222 doses.

TCRdb's table, derived via immunoSEQ multiplex PCR, lists solely in-frame clones and lacks some. This table holds about 140,000 clones, 70% to 90% found once. The CDR3 is made up of 15 amino acids. Trimming left V 3 bases short and J 1 base short, with 13 bases between. Germline V CDR1 and CDR2: SGDLS, YYNGEE. Specimen: peripheral blood, collected on day 0 of AZD1222 vaccination. V and J are TRBV9 and TRBJ1-1; a possible D gene is TRBD1 (6 bases). This receptor was identified in an adult in good health. The CDR3, as DNA: TGTGCCAGCAGCGCGGGACACCTAGGGAACACTGAAGCTTTCTTT. It codes for CASSAGHLGNTEAFF. The whole variable domain, remainder taken from reference TRBV9 and TRBJ1-1, is DSGVTQTPKHLITATGQRVTLRCSPRSGDLSVYWYQQSLDQGLQFLIQYYNGEERAKGNILERFSAQQFPDLHSELNLSSLELGDSALYFCASSAGHLGNTEAFFGQGTRLTVV.